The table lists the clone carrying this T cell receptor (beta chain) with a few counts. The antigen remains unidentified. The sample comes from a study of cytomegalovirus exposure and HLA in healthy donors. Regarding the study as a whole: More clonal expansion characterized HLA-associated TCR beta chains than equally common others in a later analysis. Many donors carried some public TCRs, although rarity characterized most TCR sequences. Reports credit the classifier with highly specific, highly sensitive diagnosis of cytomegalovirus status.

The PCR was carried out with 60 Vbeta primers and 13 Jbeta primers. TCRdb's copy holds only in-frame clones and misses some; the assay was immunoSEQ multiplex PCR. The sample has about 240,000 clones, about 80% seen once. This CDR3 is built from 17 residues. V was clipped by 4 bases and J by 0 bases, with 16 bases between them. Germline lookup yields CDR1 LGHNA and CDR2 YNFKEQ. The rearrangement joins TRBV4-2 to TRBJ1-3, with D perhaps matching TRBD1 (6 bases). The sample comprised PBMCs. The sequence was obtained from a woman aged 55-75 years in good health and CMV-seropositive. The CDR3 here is CASSLEGGEVSGNTIYF. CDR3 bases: TGTGCCAGCAGCCTCGAGGGGGGGGAAGTCTCTGGAAACACCATATATTTT.